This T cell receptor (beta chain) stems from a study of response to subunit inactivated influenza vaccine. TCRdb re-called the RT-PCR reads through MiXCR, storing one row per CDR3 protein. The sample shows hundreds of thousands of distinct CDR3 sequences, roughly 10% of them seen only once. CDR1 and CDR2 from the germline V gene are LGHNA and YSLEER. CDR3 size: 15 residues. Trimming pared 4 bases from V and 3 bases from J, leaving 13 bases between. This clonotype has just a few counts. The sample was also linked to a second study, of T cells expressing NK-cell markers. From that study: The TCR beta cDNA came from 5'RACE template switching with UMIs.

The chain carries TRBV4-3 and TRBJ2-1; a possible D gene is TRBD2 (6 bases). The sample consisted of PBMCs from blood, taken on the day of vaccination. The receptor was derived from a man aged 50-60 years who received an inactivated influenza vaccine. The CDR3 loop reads CASSPNWRGYNEQFF. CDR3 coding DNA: TGCGCCAGCAGCCCCAACTGGCGGGGCTACAATGAGCAGTTCTTC.